This T cell receptor beta chain was sequenced during a study of beta chain bispecific antibodies for T cell cancers (dated by TCRdb to about 2021). For the study in its entirety: Healthy donor T cells were cocultured with T cell leukemia lines and bispecific antibodies, then TRBV sequencing of surviving cells measured the depletion of each TRBV family. Jurkat cells expressed surface TRBV12 (TRBV12-3), and HPB-ALL cells expressed surface TRBV5-5. Points the paper makes about the study in general: Every sequenced sample contained a mix of leukemia cell line cells and normal T cells, and most targeted TRBV signal came from the leukemia cells rather than from the normal T cells. Apart from the targeted and closely related genes, all other TRBV family members appeared unaffected by the TRBV-directed bispecific antibodies. Compared with anti-CD19, anti-TRBV12 exposure reduced the TRBV12-3 share of total TRBV signal by 98% to 99%; TRBV12-4 fell 30% to 40%, not significantly. Cross-reactivity of the anti-TRBV5-5 antibody with TRBV5-6 was attributed to high sequence similarity between the two genes.

The table lists this clonotype with many counts. No antigen is known for it. Nothing much larger sits one base from this clone, and base qualities are not available. CDR1 SGHAT and CDR2 FQNNGV are derived from the germline V gene. The CDR3 holds 15 amino acids from the cysteine to the phenylalanine. The DNA shown is the 45-base CDR3, in frame from base 1. Germline trimming: 3 bases from V, 3 bases from J; junction bases outside gene matches: 6. Unique molecular identifier barcodes were built into the libraries and used for clonotype quantification. Qiagen AllPrep DNA/RNA Micro kits were used to isolate total RNA, and an Agilent TapeStation was used to check RNA quality. TCR beta libraries were built by 5' RACE: cDNA synthesis followed by two PCR steps using TCR beta constant-region gene-specific primers. TCR beta libraries were sequenced on an Illumina MiSeq platform. For the original study's pipeline: MIGEC, MiXCR and VDJtools were used for read processing. To get a clonotype's frequency, the unique molecular identifiers belonging to that clonotype were divided by all unique molecular identifiers in the sample. Any TRBV gene that IMGT lists as a pseudogene or open reading frame, and is therefore nonfunctional, such as TRBV1, TRBV12-1 and TRBV21, was left out. In TCRdb, the public reads were trimmed at Q25 with fastp and aligned with MiXCR, with productive beta chains retained. Identical CDR3 protein sequences are pooled into one entry, listed with their most common genes and DNA. TCRdb assigned the V and J calls; the authors' analysis was not used. Recorded for this sample are about 20,000 distinct CDR3 sequences; approximately 2% of them occurred a single time. About 4.9% of the sample comes from the top ten.

The treatment or condition label, read with the paper, signifies: alpha-V12: anti-TRBV12 scFv linked to anti-CD3 scFv. For around 3 days, T cells were expanded from blood mononuclear cells using either the anti-CD3 antibody OKT3 or CD3/CD28 Dynabeads. The anti-TRBV12 bispecific sample came from a coculture of Jurkat leukemia cells with normal T cells, compared against an anti-CD19 bispecific control coculture. The culture conditions for expanded T cells were RPMI 1640 plus 10% fetal bovine serum, recombinant human IL-2 (100 IU/ml) and IL-7 (about 5.5 ng/ml). Each coculture mixed around 50,000 target cells and around 50,000 normal T cells with bispecific antibody in 75 to 100 ul and was incubated at 37 degrees C for 17 hours. Each bispecific antibody consisted of two single-chain variable fragments expressed in a single-chain diabody format with a His tag. Effector T cells were obtained from healthy human donors, and peripheral blood mononuclear cells were isolated from leukapheresis samples by Ficoll density gradient centrifugation.

The chain couples TRBV11-2 to TRBJ2-7; 9 bases in the junction line up with TRBD2. Here the sequenced sample was healthy donor T cells cultured with leukemia cells, taken from a culture containing a bispecific antibody targeting TCR Vbeta12. The clonotype originates from a human donor in good health. Some clones in this sample may be carry-over from other donors' samples. This receptor has the CDR3 CASSFLASGIYEQYF. The sequenced DNA: TGTGCCAGCAGCTTTCTCGCTAGCGGGATCTACGAGCAGTACTTC.